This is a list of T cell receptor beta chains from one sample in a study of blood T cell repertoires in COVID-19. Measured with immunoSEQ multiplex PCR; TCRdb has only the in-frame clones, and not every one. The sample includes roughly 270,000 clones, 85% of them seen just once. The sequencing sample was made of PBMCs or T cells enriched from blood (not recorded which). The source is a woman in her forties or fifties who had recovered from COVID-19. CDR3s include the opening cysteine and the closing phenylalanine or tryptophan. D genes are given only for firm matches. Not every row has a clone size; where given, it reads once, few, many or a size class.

TGTGCCAGCAGCAAGGGGGCTGGGAACACTGAAGCTTTCTTT | CASSKGAGNTEAFF | TRBV7-2 | TRBD1 | TRBJ1-1 | NA
TGTGCCAGCAGCTTAGCGGGCCGCCCTAACTATGGCTACACCTTC | CASSLAGRPNYGYTF | TRBV7-9 | NA | TRBJ1-2 | few
TGCGCCAGCAGCTTGGTACGGTACCAAGAGACCCAGTACTTC | CASSLVRYQETQYF | TRBV5-1 | NA | TRBJ2-5 | NA
TGTGCCAGCAGTTGGAGGGCTAGCGGGCTCTACGAGCAGTACTTC | CASSWRASGLYEQYF | TRBV27 | TRBD2 | TRBJ2-7 | NA
TGTGCCAGCAGTCTACCAGATAAAGACAGCCTCCTTGGCTACACCTTC | CASSLPDKDSLLGYTF | TRBV27 | NA | TRBJ1-2 | NA
TGTGCCAGTAGTTCGCCCGGGACAACTAATGAAAAACTGTTTTTT | CASSSPGTTNEKLFF | TRBV19 | NA | TRBJ1-4 | NA
TGTGCCAGCAGCCAAGAGATGGTGGCCACCCCCACCGTCCTGACTTTC | CASSQEMVATPTVLTF | TRBV3-1/TRBV3-2 | NA | TRBJ2-6 | NA
TGCAGCGTTGAGCCGACAGGGGATGCCTACAATGAGCAGTTCTTC | CSVEPTGDAYNEQFF | TRBV29-1 | TRBD1 | TRBJ2-1 | NA
TGTGCCAGCAGCTTATACGCGGGAGCCTACAATGAGCAGTTCTTC | CASSLYAGAYNEQFF | TRBV11-2 | TRBD2 | TRBJ2-1 | NA
TGTGCCACCAGCAGAGTTGATCGGGAGAACACTGAAGCTTTCTTT | CATSRVDRENTEAFF | TRBV15 | NA | TRBJ1-1 | once
TGTGCCAGCAGTCAAGAGGCGGGGGCCTACGAGCAGTACTTC | CASSQEAGAYEQYF | TRBV28 | TRBD2 | TRBJ2-7 | NA
TGTGCCAGCAGCCAAGACGGGAGCTATTCCATGGATGAGCAGTTCTTC | CASSQDGSYSMDEQFF | TRBV3-1/TRBV3-2 | NA | TRBJ2-1 | NA
TGCGCCAGCAGCCAAGGGTGGCAGGGGCTAGCGGGAGGGCCCCTTATCCACGAGCAGTACTTC | CASSQGWQGLAGGPLIHEQYF | TRBV4-3 | TRBD2 | TRBJ2-7 | NA
TGTGCCAGCAGCTTGGTGACAGGGACTAATGAAAAACTGTTTTTT | CASSLVTGTNEKLFF | TRBV7-2 | TRBD1 | TRBJ1-4 | few
TGTGCCAGCAGCCGGGACTTAGAGACCCAGTACTTC | CASSRDLETQYF | TRBV7-2 | NA | TRBJ2-5 | NA
TGTGCCAGCAGTTACTCGGGGAGGGATGCTAATGAAAAACTGTTTTTT | CASSYSGRDANEKLFF | TRBV6-5 | NA | TRBJ1-4 | NA
TGTGCCAGCAGCCTTTCGACTAGCGGGACCCCCGGGGAGCTGTTTTTT | CASSLSTSGTPGELFF | TRBV3-1/TRBV3-2 | TRBD2 | TRBJ2-2 | NA
TGTGCCAGCAGCTTCGGGGACAAGTCTAACTATGGCTACACCTTC | CASSFGDKSNYGYTF | TRBV7-8 | NA | TRBJ1-2 | NA
TGTGCCTGGGAAATATCTCGTTATGGCTACACCTTC | CAWEISRYGYTF | TRBV30 | NA | TRBJ1-2 | once
TGTGCCAGTAGTATAGGAACAGGGCCCCAGCATTTT | CASSIGTGPQHF | TRBV19 | NA | TRBJ1-5 | many
TGTGCCAGCAGCCTCCTCCGCGGGGGGGCCAGAACCGGGGAGCTGTTTTTT | CASSLLRGGARTGELFF | TRBV14 | TRBD2 | TRBJ2-2 | once
TGTGCCAGCAGATTTGGGGGCGGTGGCAATGAGCAGTTCTTC | CASRFGGGGNEQFF | TRBV11-2 | NA | TRBJ2-1 | NA
TGTGCCAGCAGTGACTCGCCGTTTGGGGCCTCTGGGGCCAACGTCCTGACTTTC | CASSDSPFGASGANVLTF | TRBV6-4 | NA | TRBJ2-6 | NA
TGCGCCAGCAGCCAAGATTTAGCGCCTTTGGTCTACGAGCAGTACTTC | CASSQDLAPLVYEQYF | TRBV4-3 | NA | TRBJ2-7 | NA
TGTGCCAGCAGCTCAACCGGGACTAGCGGGAGGACAGATACGCAGTATTTT | CASSSTGTSGRTDTQYF | TRBV11-2 | TRBD2 | TRBJ2-3 | NA
TGCAGCGTTGACGGGACAGGCTGGTTGAACACTGAAGCTTTCTTT | CSVDGTGWLNTEAFF | TRBV29-1 | TRBD1 | TRBJ1-1 | NA
TGTGCCAGCAGCTCGGGACAGAACTATGGCTACACCTTC | CASSSGQNYGYTF | TRBV7-2 | TRBD1 | TRBJ1-2 | NA
TGTGCCAGCACCGTCCGGGGGGAGACCCAGTACTTC | CASTVRGETQYF | TRBV25-1 | NA | TRBJ2-5 | NA
TGCGCCAGCAGCTCAGTAGTACAGGGGTATGGGGAGCACAATGAGCAGTTCTTC | CASSSVVQGYGEHNEQFF | TRBV5-1 | TRBD1 | TRBJ2-1 | NA
TGTGCCACCAGTCACGTCACTACCGATGAGCAGTTCTTC | CATSHVTTDEQFF | TRBV24-1 | NA | TRBJ2-1 | NA
TGTGCCACCAGTGTTCAACTCTCTGGAAACACCATATATTTT | CATSVQLSGNTIYF | TRBV15 | NA | TRBJ1-3 | NA
TGCAGCGGACAGGGTGATACCGGGGAGCTGTTTTTT | CSGQGDTGELFF | TRBV29-1 | TRBD1 | TRBJ2-2 | NA
TGTGCCAGCAGGCCTCTCGTGGGACAGGTCAATCAGCCCCAGCATTTT | CASRPLVGQVNQPQHF | TRBV6-2/TRBV6-3 | TRBD1 | TRBJ1-5 | NA
TGTGCCAGCAGCTCATCCTGGGGAGTTGGAGTGGATACCCTCCACTTT | CASSSSWGVGVDTLHF | TRBV11-1 | NA | TRBJ1-6 | NA
TGTGCCAGCAGTGAAGCGCGGGGACTAGGTAGAGGGTCCAATGAGCAGTTCTTC | CASSEARGLGRGSNEQFF | TRBV6-1 | TRBD2 | TRBJ2-1 | NA
TGTGCCAGTAGTATGCTCGGGGCAAATTTACAGCCGGGACTCTACCGTAGGAATGAGCAGTTCTTC | CASSMLGANLQPGLYRRNEQFF | TRBV19 | NA | TRBJ2-1 | once
TGTGCCAGTAGTATGCGCCGGGACAACTCCTACGAGCAGTACTTC | CASSMRRDNSYEQYF | TRBV19 | NA | TRBJ2-7 | NA
TGTGCCAGCAGCCGGGACAGTTCCTACGAGCAGTACTTC | CASSRDSSYEQYF | TRBV12-3/TRBV12-4 | TRBD1 | TRBJ2-7 | NA
TGTGCCAGCAGCCAGACGAGGGCCTACGAGCAGTACTTC | CASSQTRAYEQYF | TRBV3-1/TRBV3-2 | NA | TRBJ2-7 | many
TGCACCAGCAGCCAATTCACAATTTATGAGCAGTTCTTC | CTSSQFTIYEQFF | TRBV1 | NA | TRBJ2-1 | NA
TGTGCCACCGGGCTAGCGGGGGGCTACAATGAGCAGTTCTTC | CATGLAGGYNEQFF | TRBV15 | TRBD2 | TRBJ2-1 | many
TGTGCCAGCAGCTTTGGGGGGAAAAACTATGGCTACACCTTC | CASSFGGKNYGYTF | TRBV7-2 | NA | TRBJ1-2 | few
TGTGCCAGCAGCTTAGTACGACTAGCGGTAAACAATGAGCAGTTCTTC | CASSLVRLAVNNEQFF | TRBV7-9 | TRBD2 | TRBJ2-1 | NA
TGCAGCGTTGAAGTGGGGACAGGGGGAGATGAAAAACTGTTTTTT | CSVEVGTGGDEKLFF | TRBV29-1 | TRBD1 | TRBJ1-4 | NA
TGTGCCAGTACCGTTAACACTGAAGCTTTCTTT | CASTVNTEAFF | TRBV19 | NA | TRBJ1-1 | NA
TGTGCCAGCAGCCCCCCAGGGTTTCCTGAAGCTTTCTTT | CASSPPGFPEAFF | TRBV6-5 | NA | TRBJ1-1 | NA
TGTGCCAGCAGCCAGGGGGCGGGAAATCAGCCCCAGCATTTT | CASSQGAGNQPQHF | TRBV7-2 | TRBD1 | TRBJ1-5 | few
TGTGCCAGCAGCTTAGCCCCAAGTGGGTCAGGGACCCAGTACTTC | CASSLAPSGSGTQYF | TRBV7-9 | NA | TRBJ2-5 | NA
TGCGCCAGCAGCTTGGATCTAGCGAGGAGGGAGCAGTACTTC | CASSLDLARREQYF | TRBV5-1 | NA | TRBJ2-7 | NA